This T cell receptor beta chain was obtained from a study of beta chain features in type 1 diabetes. Cells sorted by CD45RO/CCR7/CD25/CD127/CD95/CD27 comprised CD4+ naive, central memory, regulatory and stem cell-like memory cells. CDR1 is SGDLS, CDR2 YYNGEE, per germline. The CDR3 loop spans 13 amino acids. Trimming shortened V by 5 bases and J by 10 bases, and 16 bases separated the two germline ends. Expressed TCRB transcripts were sequenced after all isolated RNA was converted to cDNA. The method was immunoSEQ multiplex PCR; TCRdb's version includes in-frame clones alone and lacks a portion of them. The table lists over 150,000 clones, 9% to 12% of them singletons. Study results and caveats: In the patient group, naive, central memory and Treg TCRB repertoires seemed more alike than in the healthy donor group. PCR might pick shorter templates more often, in the same way for patients and controls. All four CD4+ subsets of Type 1 diabetes patients contained TCRB CDR3s that were moderately but significantly shorter. Fewer junction insertions and more nucleotide deletions appeared in type 1 diabetes patients.

Notes on this clone: Antigen: not known.

The sample was central memory CD4+ T cells from blood. The chain recombines TRBV9 with TRBJ2-1; D is perhaps TRBD2 (5 bases). This clonotype originated in a man aged 30-40 years with type 1 diabetes. In nucleotides, the CDR3 is TGTGCCAGCAGACGTGAGTCGGCGGGCGAGCAGTTCTTC. It specifies CASRRESAGEQFF.